Sequencing of this T cell receptor (beta chain) was carried out in a study of regulatory T cells in long-lasting Graves disease. With iRepertoire HTBI primers and Arm-PCR of CDR3 regions, TCR beta libraries were built. A single record per CDR3 protein comes from TCRdb applying MiXCR to the multiplex PCR reads. The data contain roughly 440,000 distinct CDR3 sequences, about 17% of them singletons. The time point here: newly diagnosed GD, antithyroid drugs for less than 3 months. TCR sequences were obtained from RNA taken from PBMCs. Points from the study as a whole: TRBV28 was favored in persistent disease, as were TRBJ1-2 and TRBJ2-5.

The V gene lost 6 bases and the J gene lost 10 bases, with 19 bases spanning the gap. Germline loops: CDR1 DFQATT, CDR2 SNEGSKA (reference sequence). This CDR3 is 13 amino acids long. As for this clonotype: As yet, its antigen is unknown. A much larger clone is a single base away; this may be a read error.

These data also featured in a second study, about T cells in Graves' hyperthyroidism and ophthalmopathy.

The material was peripheral blood mononuclear cells (PBMCs), obtained at new diagnosis, from a patient treated with antithyroid drugs. The clonotype originates from a woman younger than 35 with Graves disease. The chain employs TRBV20-1 and TRBJ2-1; tentative D call: TRBD2 (6 bases). The CDR3 sequence: CSAPGVPNYEQFF. In nucleotides, the CDR3 is TGCAGTGCCCCGGGAGTACCTAACTACGAGCAGTTCTTC.